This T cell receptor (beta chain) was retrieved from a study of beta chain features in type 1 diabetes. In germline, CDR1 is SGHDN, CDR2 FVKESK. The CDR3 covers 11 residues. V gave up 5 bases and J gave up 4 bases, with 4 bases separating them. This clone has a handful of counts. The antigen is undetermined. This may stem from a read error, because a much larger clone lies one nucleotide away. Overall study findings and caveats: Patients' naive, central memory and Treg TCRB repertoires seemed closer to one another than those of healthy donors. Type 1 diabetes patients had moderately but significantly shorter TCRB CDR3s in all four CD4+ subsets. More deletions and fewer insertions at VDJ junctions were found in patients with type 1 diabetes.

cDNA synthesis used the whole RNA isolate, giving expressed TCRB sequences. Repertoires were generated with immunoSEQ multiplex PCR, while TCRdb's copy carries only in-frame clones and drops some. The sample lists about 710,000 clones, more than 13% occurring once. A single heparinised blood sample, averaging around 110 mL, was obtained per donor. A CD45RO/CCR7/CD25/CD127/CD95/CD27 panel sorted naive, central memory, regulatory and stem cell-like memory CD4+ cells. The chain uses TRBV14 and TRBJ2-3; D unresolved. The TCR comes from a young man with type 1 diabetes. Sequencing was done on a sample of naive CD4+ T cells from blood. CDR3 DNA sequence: TGTGCCAGCAGCGTAGCAGATACGCAGTATTTT. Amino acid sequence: CASSVADTQYF.